This entry concerns a single T cell receptor beta chain. What this receptor recognizes is not known. Per-nucleotide qualities are absent, and no much larger clonotype sits a single base away. This sample stems from a study of cytomegalovirus exposure and HLA in healthy donors (dated by TCRdb to between 2016 and 2019). Looking at the study overall: According to an earlier analysis of several hundred of the donors, about 190 million T cells yielded 90 million to 130 million unique TCR beta sequences and about 300 Gb of sequence data. Of the roughly 390 genotyped donors, about 84% fell in the genetic ancestry cluster associated with self-reported Caucasian donors. A later analysis re-examined previously published TCR beta repertoires from 610 or so donors and added high-resolution HLA genotyping to investigate patterns of TCR occurrence. Donor age, sex, ethnicity and CMV serostatus were compiled alongside the repertoire data. The study used immunosequencing to profile the T cell repertoires of some 600 subjects and linked those repertoires to cytomegalovirus serostatus. The study was designed to test whether signatures of past pathogen exposure could be identified by cataloging public T cell receptors. On average, about 240,000 unique TCR beta nucleotide sequences were sequenced per donor among 350 to 400 genotyped donors of the cohort, with roughly 19% of those sequences being non-productive. Typing coverage varied by locus: roughly 629-640 donors for A, B, C, DRB1 and DQB1; approximately 500 for DQA1; 606 for DPA1; 400 to 480 for DPB1. In an earlier analysis of around 540 of the donors, high-throughput TCR beta sequencing was used to judge whether each TCR beta V gene segment behaved as functional or pseudogenic. High-throughput TCR immunosequencing, statistical association of individual TCRs with disease status, and machine learning were combined to predict cytomegalovirus infection status. Roughly 310 gigabases of sequencing data and approximately 80 million unique TCR sequences were included in an early release covering about 700 HLA-typed donors. Several DR-DQ haplotypes were handled as single units for association and clustering, since linkage in the cohort was strong. Every discovery cohort repertoire had been produced on one sequencing platform. HLA typing covered class I and class II loci at four-digit resolution. A separate validation cohort of roughly 110 different subjects was used in addition to the roughly 720-subject first cohort. In the later analysis, no new phenotypic data were used to find candidate immune exposures; instead, reliance was placed on TCR beta sequences and their occurrence across donors. A later genetic analysis took genome-wide SNP genotypes for about 60% of the roughly 670 donors and used that subset as a discovery cohort. General study outcomes and caveats: Roughly uniform sequencing depth across donors was assumed in presence/absence analyses, although this assumption may not hold. In a later analysis, HLA-associated TCR beta chains were found to be more clonally expanded and to have lower generation probabilities than equally common non-associated chains. Specific HLA alleles were associated with 15,000 to 20,000 TCR beta sequences at a false discovery rate of 0.05 in a later analysis. A later analysis found that most CMV-associated TCR beta chains appeared HLA-restricted, with HLA associations seemingly driven largely by CMV exposure. According to a later analysis, TCR association rates differed among HLA loci, with DRB1 alleles showing the most associated TCRs and HLA-C alleles showing the fewest. Most TCR sequences were seen in very few donors, while some public TCRs were found in many individuals. The classifier was reported to diagnose cytomegalovirus status with high specificity and sensitivity in both the original cohort and the validation cohort. Roughly 17 rarely observed V segments, including chromosome 9 orphons, were excluded from the earlier analysis of 550 to 700 of the donors because counts were too low. Compared with the roughly 720-donor mean, donors in an Asian-associated ancestry cluster had fewer N-insertions in productive TCRs, according to a later genetic analysis. In an earlier analysis of some 640 of the donors, most TCR beta V segments were observed in productive rearrangements about 90% or about 30% of the time, broadly matching IMGT annotations. A few of the identified cytomegalovirus-associated TCR beta chains were confirmed in vitro to be specific for cytomegalovirus antigens. The 87-base-pair reads could not distinguish some IMGT-functional V segments, including TRBV6-2 and TRBV6-3, so those segments were excluded. The study gave a list of roughly 150 TCR beta chains associated with cytomegalovirus. When HLA alleles, especially DR and DQ, strongly co-occurred, TCR associations were difficult to assign to individual alleles. Linkage disequilibrium might explain the correlated functional status among segregating V segments, but an unknown experimental factor could not be ruled out. Immune exposure information for the cohort was limited to CMV serostatus. The sequencing pipeline was judged likely to have produced a cluster of highly shared sequence variants as a technical artifact. A further reported finding was that TCR beta sequences accurately predicted the HLA-A and HLA-B alleles for most subjects in the first cohort. Only TCR beta chains were sequenced in this cohort, and the absence of alpha or paired-chain data limited detectable features. HLA typing was unavailable for some donors at each locus, so association tests used only the typed subset. It was suggested by the authors that the approach could potentially be generalized to other disease states and immunological phenotypes. In a later analysis, several top co-occurrence clusters were reported to appear linked to parvovirus B19, influenza, CMV and Epstein-Barr virus. In a later genetic analysis, a missense DCLRE1C variant was associated with V-gene and J-gene trimming of TCR beta chains, and the association was replicated in an independent cohort.

Deletion took 2 bases off V and 2 bases off J, with a span of 12 bases between the germline ends. Reading from cysteine to phenylalanine, the CDR3 counts 15 amino acids. Here the CDR3 DNA is all that survives: 45 bases in frame from base 1. Based on the germline V gene (reference sequence), the CDR1 and CDR2 sequences are SGHNT and YYREEE. In total, 630 or so healthy bone marrow donors made up the cohort. At the time of sampling, all cohort members were nominally healthy, though unrecorded immune exposures were likely present. The donor was CMV seropositive and belonged to the group of more than 250 seropositive cohort members. Each donor provided a peripheral blood sample, and peripheral blood mononuclear cells were used for TCR beta sequencing. The Qiagen DNeasy Blood Extraction Kit was used to extract genomic DNA from the blood cell samples. Library preparation employed the immunoSEQ multiplex PCR assay. For the multiplex PCR, a mixture combining 60 forward primers for TCR Vbeta segments and 13 reverse primers for TCR Jbeta segments was used. Amplification of the CDR3 region of rearranged TCR beta genes was performed with a multiplex PCR assay on genomic DNA. Amplified TCR beta libraries were sequenced as 87-base-pair reads on the Illumina HiSeq System. Per the authors' processing: A later analysis counted some 74 million unique TCR beta chains across the approximately 700 repertoires, and roughly 11 million of these chains were shared by at least two donors. Raw reads were error-corrected and collapsed into unique sequences with a nearest-neighbor algorithm that merged closely related sequences to remove PCR and sequencing errors. To assign V, D and J gene segments, CDR3 sequences were aligned to IMGT reference sequences. For a sequence to be retained, at least a six-nucleotide match to both a V gene segment and a J gene segment was required. Rearrangements were classified as productive when the CDR3 lacked stop codons and remained in frame with V and J, and all other rearrangements were classified as non-productive. Following IMGT convention, CDR3 was defined as the stretch from the second conserved V-encoded cysteine to the conserved J-encoded phenylalanine. The earlier analysis of about 620 of the donors excluded sequences that lacked an unambiguous match to a single V gene segment. An earlier analysis of a few hundred of the donors classified V segments as functional when productive rearrangements were above 56.7% and as segregating when the standard deviation between donors was above 5%. A statistical classification framework was built for diagnosing cytomegalovirus status from the catalog of TCR beta chain sequences. In a later analysis, V and J genes were assigned by comparing TCR nucleotide sequences against IMGT/GENE-DB human TR gene sequences. Using the TCRdist pipeline, a later analysis assigned CDR3 sequences along with most-parsimonious VDJ recombination scenarios. In a later analysis, every TCR beta chain was defined by the combination of its CDR3 amino acid sequence and its V-gene family, and reads without a unique V-gene family were dropped. To address suspected cross-contamination and a sequencing artifact, a later analysis removed under 600 highly shared, low-generation-probability nucleotide sequences. In a later analysis, a clonal expansion index for each public chain was calculated from normalized within-repertoire ranks of inferred template counts. In a later analysis, generation probabilities were computed using a VDJ recombination model fitted to out-of-frame rearrangements, and the results were checked against IGoR. Hypergeometric tests were used in a later analysis to score TCR-TCR, TCR-HLA and TCR-CMV co-occurrence, with a repertoire-size bias correction applied to the TCR pairs. False discovery rates were estimated in a later analysis by permuting HLA or CMV assignments 20 times. In a later analysis, co-occurring TCRs were grouped using DBSCAN, and TCRdist sequence similarity was added for clustering within HLA-allele-positive subsets. For co-occurrence clustering, repertoires with fewer than 30,000 or more than 120,000 public chains were excluded, along with roughly 5 repertoires with anomalous nucleotide sharing. This immuneACCESS table, as held by TCRdb, lists in-frame sequences with V and J called but not all clones. Of the missing ones, under half trace to an unresolved V gene in checked studies; the others have no known cause. D and trimming were read from the DNA, whereas the V and J calls and clone size are those reported in that table. This sample lists approximately 59,000 clones; about 63% were detected once. The ten largest account for about a sixth of the sample.

Source material: PBMCs. The rearranged chain carries TRBV5-4 and TRBJ2-3, with the D gene uncertain. The TCR sequence derives from a man in his forties or fifties in good health and CMV-seropositive. The CDR3 region reads CASSLSDQITDTQYF. The base sequence is TGTGCCAGCAGCTTAAGCGACCAGATCACAGATACGCAGTATTTT.